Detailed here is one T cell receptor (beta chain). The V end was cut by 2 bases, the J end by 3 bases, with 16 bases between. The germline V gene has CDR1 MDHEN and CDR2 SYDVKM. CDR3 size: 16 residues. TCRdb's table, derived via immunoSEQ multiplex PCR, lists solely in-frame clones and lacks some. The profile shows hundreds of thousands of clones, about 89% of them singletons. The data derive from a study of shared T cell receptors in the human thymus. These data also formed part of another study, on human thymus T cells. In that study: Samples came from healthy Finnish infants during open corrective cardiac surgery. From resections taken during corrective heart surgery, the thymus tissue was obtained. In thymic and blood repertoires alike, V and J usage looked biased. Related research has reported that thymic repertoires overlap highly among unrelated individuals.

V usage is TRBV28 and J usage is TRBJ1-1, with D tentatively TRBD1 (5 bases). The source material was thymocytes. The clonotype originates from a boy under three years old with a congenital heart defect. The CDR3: CASSLDPHKGYTEAFF. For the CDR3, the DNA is TGTGCCAGCAGTTTAGACCCCCACAAGGGGTACACTGAAGCTTTCTTT.